A single sample is the source of the 8 T cell receptor beta chains below, sequenced in a study of spatial heterogeneity in lung cancer. For these receptors, no antigen is known. MiXCR, run by TCRdb on the 5' RACE reads, gives a single entry per CDR3 protein. The sample holds approximately 94,000 distinct CDR3 sequences; nearly 4.5% are singletons and the top ten take less than 25%. Documented time point: sample taken at primary tumor resection. Study conclusions and caveats: Mutation tallies in tumors tracked expanded intratumoral alpha and beta TCR counts.

Sequenced here: lung tumor tissue, sampled at surgery. Every receptor here comes from a male donor with early-stage non-small cell lung cancer.

This clonotype showed up many times. The genes are TRBV12-3 or TRBV12-4 and TRBJ1-4, with D tentatively TRBD1 (5 bases). Trimming took off 3 bases at V and 6 bases at J, with 8 bases between the two ends. The CDR3 spans 13 residues. The CDR3 spells CASSLGRDEKLFF. In DNA, the CDR3 is TGTGCCAGCAGTTTGGGCAGGGATGAAAAACTGTTTTTT.

The V call is TRBV12-5, the J call TRBJ2-7; 8 nucleotides line up with TRBD1. The germline CDR1 and CDR2 sequences are LGHNT and FRNRAP. The CDR3 covers 15 residues. J was trimmed by 3 bases and V by 2 bases; bases with no gene match: 6. The CDR3 DNA reads as TGTGCTAGTGGTTTGTTCCAGGGGGCGTACTACGAGCAGTACTTC. Protein sequence: CASGLFQGAYYEQYF.

The chain links TRBV28 to TRBJ2-7, with TRBD2 matching over 8 bases. V gave up 6 bases and J gave up 4 bases; unmatched junction bases: 8. The CDR3 sequence is 14 residues long. Germline V gives CDR1 MDHEN, CDR2 SYDVKM. The CDR3 sequence is CASRKSGSQYEQYF. Written as DNA, the CDR3 is TGTGCCAGCAGAAAGAGCGGGAGTCAATACGAGCAGTACTTC.

In this sample, this clonotype turned up many times. The CDR3 sequence is CASRSNSGTPGYEQYF. CDR3 DNA sequence: TGCGCCAGCAGATCCAATTCCGGGACACCTGGTTACGAGCAGTACTTC. This chain joins TRBV4-1 and TRBJ2-7, with a weak D call TRBD1 (6 bases). The CDR3 extends over 16 amino acids. Germline V gene lookup returns CDR1 MGHRA and CDR2 YSYEKL. V was cut by 6 bases and J by 4 bases, with 22 bases left in between.

This clonotype was picked up many times. The CDR3 DNA is TGCAGTGCACCCCGCACCTACAATGAGCAGTTCTTC. Translated: CSAPRTYNEQFF. The chain has TRBV20-1 and TRBJ2-1, with D uncertain. The ends were cut back, 6 bases at V and 2 bases at J, with 8 bases in the middle. This CDR3 spans 12 amino acids. Looked up from germline, CDR1 is DFQATT and CDR2 is SNEGSKA (reference sequence).

This clonotype was seen ten or more times. V gene TRBV6-6 combines with J gene TRBJ2-1; TRBD2 is a possible D gene (6 bases). Germline loops: CDR1 MNHNY, CDR2 SVGAGI (reference sequence). Trimming left V 2 bases short and J 4 bases short, with 18 bases between. This CDR3 is built from 17 residues. CDR3 amino acids: CASSYTQGFGTYNEQFF. The CDR3 DNA reads TGTGCCAGCAGTTACACCCAAGGGTTCGGGACTTACAATGAGCAGTTCTTC.

The J gene is TRBJ2-7, the V gene TRBV18; D might be TRBD2 (6 bases). The CDR3 loop spans 15 amino acids. V gave up 3 bases and J gave up 2 bases, with 14 bases separating them. Germline V CDR1 and CDR2: KGHSH, LQKENI. In DNA, the CDR3 is TGTGCCAGCTCACCGGGAGGCAGGGCTACCTACGAGCAGTACTTC. As protein: CASSPGGRATYEQYF.

This clonotype was detected ten times or more. CDR3 coding DNA: TGCGCCAGCAGCTTAGGGAAAGGGGCCACGAACACCGGGGAGCTGTTTTTT. It is translated as CASSLGKGATNTGELFF. The chain recombines TRBV5-1 with TRBJ2-2; D may be TRBD1 (5 bases). The CDR3 has 17 residues. V shed 2 bases and J shed 0 bases, with 14 bases lying between them. Per the germline V gene, CDR1 is SGHRS and CDR2 is YFSETQ.